The rows below give T cell receptor beta chains drawn from one sample of a study of cytomegalovirus exposure and HLA in healthy donors. Assay used: immunoSEQ multiplex PCR; TCRdb lists only in-frame clones, some missing. The table has 95,000 to 150,000 clones, under 90% seen once; the top ten hold around 2.3%. Sequenced input: PBMCs. The receptors shown here come from a woman aged 40-49 years in good health and CMV-seronegative. Each CDR3 is given with its conserved first and last residue. Fields, in order: V gene, D gene, J gene, clone size, CDR3 DNA, CDR3 protein. D genes are given only for firm matches. Clone size is not always given. Where it is, it says once, few, many or a class for expanded clones.

TRBV11-2,-,TRBJ1-2,-,TGTGCCAGCAGCTATAGGACGGGGGTATATGGCTACACCTTC,CASSYRTGVYGYTF
TRBV7-3,-,TRBJ2-1,once,TGTGCCAGCAGCTTAATCCCAGGTGGCCCGAAGCAGTTCTTC,CASSLIPGGPKQFF
TRBV9,-,TRBJ2-1,-,TGTGCCAGCAGCGTAGGAACCACGGGAAAGAGGGGGGGCTCTTACAATGAGCAGTTCTTC,CASSVGTTGKRGGSYNEQFF
TRBV5-1,TRBD2,TRBJ2-1,-,TGCGCCAGCAGGGCGTTGGGGGGGGGCTACAATGAGCAGTTCTTC,CASRALGGGYNEQFF
TRBV4-3,TRBD1,TRBJ2-7,-,TGCGCCAGCAGCCGGGGACAGGGGGAGGGATCGGTGCAGTACTTC,CASSRGQGEGSVQYF
TRBV6-5,TRBD2,TRBJ2-2,-,TGTGCCAGCAGGCGCGGGGGGACCGGGGAGCTGTTTTTT,CASRRGGTGELFF
TRBV10-3,TRBD2,TRBJ2-1,-,TGTGCCATCAGTGAGTCGACTAGCGGGAGAATCAATGAGCAGTTCTTC,CAISESTSGRINEQFF
TRBV28,-,TRBJ1-3,-,TGTGCCAGCACCCCGTGGGAGGGAAACACCATATATTTT,CASTPWEGNTIYF
TRBV9,TRBD1,TRBJ2-6,-,TGTGCCAGCAGCGGAAGACAGGGATCCACTGGGGCCAACGTCCTGACTTTC,CASSGRQGSTGANVLTF
TRBV9,TRBD2,TRBJ2-1,-,TGTGCCAGCAGCGGGACTAGCGGGAGGGGTGGGAATGAGCAGTTCTTC,CASSGTSGRGGNEQFF
TRBV5-6,TRBD2,TRBJ2-3,-,TGTGCCAGCAGCTTCGGACTAGCGGGGGCCGGAGATACGCAGTATTTT,CASSFGLAGAGDTQYF
TRBV21-1,-,TRBJ2-1,-,TGTGCCAGCAGCAACGGACTAGCTGTTTCCTACAATGAGCAGTTCTTC,CASSNGLAVSYNEQFF
TRBV9,TRBD2,TRBJ2-3,once,TGTGCCAGCAGCGTAGAGGGGGGACTAGCGGGAGGTCTCAACACAGATACGCAGTATTTT,CASSVEGGLAGGLNTDTQYF
TRBV9,TRBD1,TRBJ1-2,-,TGTGCCAGCAGCGCAGGGGGCAATGGCTACACCTTC,CASSAGGNGYTF
TRBV18,-,TRBJ1-4,-,TGTGCCAGCTCACCGGGGGCAGCTTCTAATGAAAAACTGTTTTTT,CASSPGAASNEKLFF
TRBV18,-,TRBJ2-5,-,TGTGCCAGCTCAAGAGGGGAGACCCAGTACTTC,CASSRGETQYF
TRBV15,-,TRBJ2-5,-,TGTGCCACCAGCAGAGGCGCCGGGAGCCAAGAGACCCAGTACTTC,CATSRGAGSQETQYF
TRBV6-6,-,TRBJ2-7,few,TGTGCCAGCAGTTACTCGATGGCGGGTAGCGAGCAGTACTTC,CASSYSMAGSEQYF
TRBV10-3,TRBD2,TRBJ2-3,-,TGTGCCATCAGTGAGTCGATTTTGGGACTAGCGGATACGCAGTATTTT,CAISESILGLADTQYF
TRBV5-1,-,TRBJ2-7,few,TGCGCCAGCACCACTCAGGGATCCCACGAGCAGTACTTC,CASTTQGSHEQYF
TRBV2,TRBD1,TRBJ1-1,-,TGTGCCAGCAGGGGCGGACAGGAGAACACTGAAGCTTTCTTT,CASRGGQENTEAFF
TRBV5-8,TRBD1,TRBJ2-3,-,TGTGCCAGCAGCTTGCCAGGGGGCGAGGTAGATACGCAGTATTTT,CASSLPGGEVDTQYF
TRBV11-2,TRBD2,TRBJ2-7,-,TGTGCCAGCAGATTTAGCGGGAGCTCCTACGAGCAGTACTTC,CASRFSGSSYEQYF
TRBV27,TRBD1,TRBJ1-6,-,TGTGCCAGCAGTTCGGACAGGGCTAACAATTCACCCCTCCACTTT,CASSSDRANNSPLHF
TRBV28,-,TRBJ1-5,once,TGTGCCAGTAATACAGCCTCGAGTCAGCCCCAGCATTTT,CASNTASSQPQHF
TRBV19,-,TRBJ1-1,once,TGTGCCAGTTCACTAGGGAACGCCGACACTGAAGCTTTCTTT,CASSLGNADTEAFF
TRBV7-6,TRBD2,TRBJ2-1,-,TGTGCCAGCAGCCCTCTCGCGGGGGGTCCCTACAATGAGCAGTTCTTC,CASSPLAGGPYNEQFF
TRBV7-8,-,TRBJ1-6,-,TGTGCCAGCACCAACACCCGGCAAGGAGGGGTTTATAATTCACCCCTCCACTTT,CASTNTRQGGVYNSPLHF
TRBV18,-,TRBJ2-7,-,TGTGCCAGGCAGCGGTTGCGGCGAGGCGGCGAGCAGTACTTC,CARQRLRRGGEQYF
TRBV4-2,TRBD2,TRBJ2-3,-,TGTGCCAGCAGCCAAGTGGCCGGGGGGGCAGCCAGCACAGATACGCAGTATTTT,CASSQVAGGAASTDTQYF
TRBV28,TRBD1,TRBJ1-5,-,TGTGCCAGCAGTTTACCCCAGGGGGTAGTTAGGAAGCAAAGCAATCAGCCCCAGCATTTT,CASSLPQGVVRKQSNQPQHF